This T cell receptor (beta chain) was captured in a study of patients and donors after allogeneic stem cell transplantation. Via MiXCR, TCRdb re-called the RT-PCR reads, giving one row per CDR3 protein. The data show 190,000 or so distinct CDR3 sequences, with about 38% seen just once and approximately 10% held by the top ten. The CDR3 sequence is 14 residues long. V lost 5 bases and J lost 2, with 13 bases in between. Germline loops: CDR1 DFQATT, CDR2 SNEGSKA (reference sequence). This sequence originates from a human donor who was either an allogeneic HSCT recipient or a stem cell or donor lymphocyte infusion donor (not recorded which). It is not recorded whose cells these are; they may come from a transplant donor. What was sequenced was blood, either unsorted or a sorted T cell fraction (not recorded which). The rearrangement uses TRBV20-1 and TRBJ1-5, with D possibly TRBD1 on 5 matching bases. As DNA, the CDR3 is TGCAGTGCTCGGACATGGCGAGGCAATCAGCCCCAGCATTTT. Encoded protein: CSARTWRGNQPQHF.